This TCR beta chain was sequenced in a study of shared clonotypes between healthy human individuals. In the study overall: A few men and a couple of women, aged 18 to 49, were donors. Study-level findings and limits: Between four donors, naive CD4 clonotypes were shared at a level of about 5%.

This CDR3 contains 14 residues. CDR1 SGHRS and CDR2 YFSETQ come from the germline V gene. After removal of 0 bases from V and 8 bases from J, the junction contained 2 bases not matched to a gene. Details on this clone: Antigen unknown.

The naive CD8 subset, CD45RO-negative cells positively selected for CCR7, excluded terminally differentiated effector memory CD45RA+ cells. The assay was immunoSEQ multiplex PCR, and TCRdb's table has in-frame clones only and misses some. The repertoire has about 2 million clones, approximately 94% of them found once; the top ten carry around 1.2%. Sequenced sample: naive CD8+ T cells sorted from blood. The clonotype originates from a man between 18 and 35 years old in good health. This chain uses TRBV5-1 with TRBJ1-6, with 7 nucleotides matching TRBD1. The CDR3 spells CASSLVQGDSPLHF. CDR3 DNA sequence: TGCGCCAGCAGCTTGGTTCAGGGGGATTCACCCCTCCACTTT.